The rows below give T cell receptor beta chains drawn from one sample of a study of shared clonotypes between healthy human individuals. Clones were read by immunoSEQ multiplex PCR, and TCRdb kept only the in-frame ones, dropping some. The table lists about 490,000 clones, approximately 84% of them singletons. The sample was PBMCs. The receptor set was obtained from a woman in her 40s in good health. Some clones in this sample may be carry-over from other donors' samples. CDR3s include the opening cysteine and the closing phenylalanine or tryptophan. D genes are given only for firm matches. Size values are once, few and many counts, or a class for expanded clones, and some rows have none.

cdr3_length	j_call	clone_size	v_call	d_call	cdr3_aa	cdr3_nt
16	TRBJ2-5	-	TRBV4-1	TRBD1	CASRQGQGAAQETQYF	TGCGCCAGCAGACAAGGCCAGGGGGCTGCGCAAGAGACCCAGTACTTC
14	TRBJ2-7	-	TRBV25-1	-	CASSIGARSYEQYF	TGTGCCAGCAGTATTGGGGCCCGCTCCTACGAGCAGTACTTC
15	TRBJ2-1	-	TRBV11-2	TRBD2	CASSPLTSGRAEQFF	TGTGCCAGCAGCCCACTAACTAGCGGGAGGGCCGAGCAGTTCTTC
14	TRBJ1-2	once	TRBV5-1	-	CASSLGPDGRDYTF	TGCGCCAGCAGCTTGGGTCCGGACGGACGTGACTACACCTTC
14	TRBJ2-3	-	TRBV29-1	TRBD1	CSVDEDRVGYTQYF	TGCAGCGTTGATGAAGACAGGGTCGGATATACGCAGTATTTT
12	TRBJ1-1	-	TRBV6-1	-	CASSLMNTEAFF	TGTGCCAGCTCACTTATGAACACTGAAGCTTTCTTT
16	TRBJ2-7	-	TRBV5-5	TRBD2	CASSLGGLAGGVEQYF	TGTGCCAGCAGCTTGGGGGGACTAGCGGGAGGAGTCGAGCAGTACTTC
16	TRBJ2-7	-	TRBV18	-	CASSPSRGPEPYEQYF	TGTGCCAGCTCGCCCTCCCGAGGGCCGGAGCCCTACGAGCAGTACTTC
16	TRBJ1-5	-	TRBV15	-	CATSRDEVAANQPQHF	TGTGCCACCAGCAGAGATGAGGTGGCAGCCAATCAGCCCCAGCATTTT
13	TRBJ1-3	-	TRBV11-2	TRBD1	CASSLALGQYIYF	TGTGCCAGCAGCTTAGCCTTGGGACAGTACATATATTTT
16	TRBJ2-3	-	TRBV10-3	TRBD2	CATASGRAVNTDTQYF	TGTGCCACCGCTAGCGGGAGGGCCGTTAACACAGATACGCAGTATTTT
12	TRBJ2-4	-	TRBV2	TRBD1	CASIGTGIGQYF	TGTGCCAGCATCGGGACAGGGATCGGTCAGTACTTC
14	TRBJ2-7	once	TRBV4-2	-	CASSQTTSSYEQYF	TGTGCCAGCAGCCAGACCACTAGCTCCTACGAGCAGTACTTC
16	TRBJ2-7	-	TRBV28	TRBD2	CASSSPGRLTSYEQYF	TGTGCCAGCAGTTCCCCCGGGAGGTTAACCTCCTACGAGCAGTACTTC
13	TRBJ1-1	-	TRBV2	-	CASRRLVNTEAFF	TGTGCCAGCAGAAGGCTCGTTAACACTGAAGCTTTCTTT
16	TRBJ1-4	many	TRBV4-2	TRBD1	CASSQGQGQGFEKLFF	TGTGCCAGCAGCCAGGGCCAGGGACAGGGGTTTGAAAAACTGTTTTTT
16	TRBJ1-3	-	TRBV28	TRBD1	CASSSALGQAGNTIYF	TGTGCCAGCAGTTCTGCCCTGGGACAGGCTGGAAACACCATATATTTT
14	TRBJ2-1	-	TRBV6-4	-	CASSDSGDYNEQFF	TGTGCCAGCAGTGACTCGGGGGACTACAATGAGCAGTTCTTC
16	TRBJ1-4	-	TRBV4-2	TRBD1	CASSQDRGRTNEKLFF	TGTGCCAGCAGCCAAGATAGGGGGCGGACTAATGAAAAACTGTTTTTT
16	TRBJ1-1	-	TRBV4-2	-	CASSKGDTHTNTEAFF	TGTGCCAGCAGCAAAGGGGACACTCACACAAACACTGAAGCTTTCTTT
14	TRBJ2-1	-	TRBV29-1	TRBD2	CSVEGLAGYNEQFF	TGCAGCGTTGAAGGGCTAGCGGGCTACAATGAGCAGTTCTTC
13	TRBJ2-3	-	TRBV28	-	CASRPTSTDTQYF	TGTGCCAGCCGGCCTACTAGCACAGATACGCAGTATTTT
14	TRBJ1-4	-	TRBV5-4	TRBD1	CASSRTGFNEKLFF	TGTGCCAGCAGCAGGACAGGTTTTAATGAAAAACTGTTTTTT
14	TRBJ2-7	few	TRBV18	-	CASSPGSQFDEQYF	TGTGCCAGCTCACCGGGCAGCCAATTTGACGAGCAGTACTTC
16	TRBJ1-2	-	TRBV5-1	TRBD1	CASSLTSQGSHFGYTF	TGCGCCAGCAGCTTAACCTCACAGGGGAGTCATTTTGGCTACACCTTC
14	TRBJ2-5	-	TRBV28	-	CASRRDLDPGTQYF	TGTGCCAGCAGGAGGGACCTAGACCCGGGGACCCAGTACTTC
13	TRBJ1-5	-	TRBV10-3	TRBD1	CAICRDSDQPQHF	TGTGCCATCTGCCGGGACAGCGATCAGCCCCAGCATTTT
18	TRBJ2-3	-	TRBV29-1	TRBD2	CSVGGLAGGYAGSDTQYF	TGCAGCGTTGGGGGTCTAGCGGGAGGATACGCAGGTTCAGATACGCAGTATTTT
12	TRBJ1-4	-	TRBV19	-	CARGKTNEKLFF	TGTGCCAGGGGGAAAACTAATGAAAAACTGTTTTTT